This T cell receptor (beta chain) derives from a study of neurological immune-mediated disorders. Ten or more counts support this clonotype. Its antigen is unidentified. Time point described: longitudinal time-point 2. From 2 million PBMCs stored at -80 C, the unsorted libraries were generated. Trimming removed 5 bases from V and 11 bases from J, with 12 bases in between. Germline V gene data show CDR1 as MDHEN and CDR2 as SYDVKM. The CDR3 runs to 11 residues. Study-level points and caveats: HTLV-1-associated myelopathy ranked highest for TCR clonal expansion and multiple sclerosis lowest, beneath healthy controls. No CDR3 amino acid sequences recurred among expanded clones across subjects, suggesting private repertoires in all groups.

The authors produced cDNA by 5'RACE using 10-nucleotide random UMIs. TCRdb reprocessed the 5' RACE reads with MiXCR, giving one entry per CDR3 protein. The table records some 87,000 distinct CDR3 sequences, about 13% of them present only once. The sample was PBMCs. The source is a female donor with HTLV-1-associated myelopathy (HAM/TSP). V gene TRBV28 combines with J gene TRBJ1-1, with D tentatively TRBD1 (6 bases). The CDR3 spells CASSAQGSAFF. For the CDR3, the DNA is TGTGCCAGCAGTGCACAGGGTTCGGCTTTCTTT. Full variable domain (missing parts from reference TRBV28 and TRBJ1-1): DVKVTQSSRYLVKRTGEKVFLECVQDMDHENMFWYRQDPGLGLRLIYFSYDVKMKEKGDIPEGYSVSREKKERFSLILESASTNQTSMYLCASSAQGSAFFGQGTRLTVV.